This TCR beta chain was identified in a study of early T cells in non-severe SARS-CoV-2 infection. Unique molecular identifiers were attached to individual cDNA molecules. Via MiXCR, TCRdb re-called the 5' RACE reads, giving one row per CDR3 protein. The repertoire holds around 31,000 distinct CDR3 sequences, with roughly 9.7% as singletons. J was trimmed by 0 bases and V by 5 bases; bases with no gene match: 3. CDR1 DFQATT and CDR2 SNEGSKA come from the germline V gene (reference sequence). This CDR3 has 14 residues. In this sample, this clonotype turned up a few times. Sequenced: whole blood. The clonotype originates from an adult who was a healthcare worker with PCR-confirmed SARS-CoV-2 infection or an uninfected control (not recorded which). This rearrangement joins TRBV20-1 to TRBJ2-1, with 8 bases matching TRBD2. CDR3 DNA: TGCAGTGCTGATAGCGGGGTCTCCTACAATGAGCAGTTCTTC. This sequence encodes CSADSGVSYNEQFF.